Each of the 32 T cell receptor beta chains below was sequenced from the same sample in a study of T cells in Graves' hyperthyroidism and ophthalmopathy. Amplification of TCR beta CDR3 regions was performed using RNA transcripts as template. The HTBI primer set was used in a first-round RT-PCR of the TCR CDR3. One entry per CDR3 protein results from TCRdb running MiXCR on the multiplex PCR reads. This table has hundreds of thousands of distinct CDR3 sequences, over 12% appearing once. Source material: blood. These receptors came from a man younger than 35 with Graves' ophthalmopathy.

At least ten counts were recorded for this clonotype. This sequence joins TRBV7-2 and TRBJ1-2, with a tentative D call TRBD1 (5 bases). The germline CDR1 and CDR2 sequences are SGHTA and FQGNSA. V was trimmed by 5 bases and J by 4 bases, leaving 14 bases between them. The CDR3 spans 14 residues. CDR3 sequence reads: CASSRTATAYGYTF. CDR3 nucleotides: TGTGCCAGCAGCCGGACGGCGACAGCCTATGGCTACACCTTC.

Turning to this clonotype: This may arise from a read error, as a much more abundant clone is one base away. The chain is built from TRBV12-3 or TRBV12-4 and TRBJ2-7; no clear D gene. The CDR3 totals 14 residues. Trimming took off 3 bases at V and 4 bases at J, with 13 bases between the two ends. The DNA for the CDR3 is TGTGCCAGCAGTTTGGGTTCCCCCCAGTACGAGCAGTACTTC. Translation: CASSLGSPQYEQYF.

V and J are TRBV27 and TRBJ2-7, with D perhaps TRBD1 or TRBD2 (5 bases each). This CDR3 is 13 amino acids long. The germline CDR1 and CDR2 sequences are MNHEY and SMNVEV (reference sequence). Trimming removed 6 bases from V and 5 bases from J, with 14 bases in between. CDR3 coding DNA: TGTGCCAGCAGACCGGGACCGAAGGACGAGCAGTACTTC. It is translated as CASRPGPKDEQYF.

A few counts support this clonotype. The genes are TRBV6-4 and TRBJ2-5; D is undetermined. This CDR3 is built from 12 residues. The V end was cut by 8 bases, the J end by 0 bases, with 7 bases between. The germline V gene has CDR1 MRHNA and CDR2 SNTAGT. The CDR3 nucleotides read TGTGCCAGCCGAGACGACCAAGAGACCCAGTACTTC. Its protein product is CASRDDQETQYF.

At least ten counts were recorded for this clonotype. The chain combines TRBV20-1 with TRBJ2-7, with TRBD2 identical over 11 bases. The germline V gene has CDR1 DFQATT and CDR2 SNEGSKA (reference sequence). J lost 6 bases, V lost 3 bases, and 7 bases had no gene match. The CDR3 extends over 14 amino acids. This CDR3 reads CSASSLAGVGEQYF. The CDR3 DNA reads TGCAGTGCTAGTTCACTAGCGGGAGTCGGCGAGCAGTACTTC.

This clonotype was detected ten times or more. The V call is TRBV6-5, the J call TRBJ2-7, with TRBD1 identical over 7 bases. Germline loops: CDR1 MNHEY, CDR2 SVGAGI. The CDR3 consists of 14 residues. Unmatched junction bases numbered 3, after V lost 0 bases and J lost 4 bases. CDR3 loop: CASSYSGTAYEQYF. The CDR3 DNA is TGTGCCAGCAGTTACTCCGGGACAGCTTACGAGCAGTACTTC.

This clonotype occurred a few times. The V call is TRBV24-1, the J call TRBJ2-3; D possibly matches TRBD1 or TRBD2 (6 bases each). CDR3 length: 12 amino acids. Trimming took off 7 bases at V and 8 bases at J, with 12 bases between the two ends. From germline, CDR1 is KGHDR and CDR2 SFDVKD. The CDR3 protein is CATSGGLGTQYF. In DNA, the CDR3 is TGTGCCACCAGCGGGGGCCTAGGTACGCAGTATTTT.

This clonotype was detected only a few times. This sequence joins TRBV19 and TRBJ2-7, with 9 bases that match TRBD1. This CDR3 region has 15 residues. The V segment lost 7 bases and the J segment 2 bases; nucleotides outside the gene matches: 9. Germline loops: CDR1 LNHDA, CDR2 SQIVND (reference sequence). The CDR3 bases are TGTGCCAGTATTAGGGACCACAGGGGGCCCTACGAGCAGTACTTC. Protein product: CASIRDHRGPYEQYF.

This clonotype has a count of ten or more. This chain connects TRBV20-1 to TRBJ2-5; D might be TRBD2 (6 bases). Looked up from germline, CDR1 is DFQATT and CDR2 is SNEGSKA (reference sequence). V shed 5 bases and J shed 5 bases, with 15 bases lying between them. This CDR3 contains 13 residues. CDR3 loop: CSAASGWSETQYF. The CDR3 nucleotides read TGCAGTGCTGCAAGCGGGTGGTCGGAGACCCAGTACTTC.

The chain has TRBV6-1 and TRBJ2-5, with 7 positions matching TRBD2. Germline CDR1 is MNHNS and CDR2 is SASEGT. Germline trimming cut 1 base from V and 0 bases from J; bases unmatched to any gene: 11. This CDR3 contains 18 residues. DNA for the CDR3: TGTGCCAGCAGTGAAGGATGGGGAGCGGGACCGTACCAAGAGACCCAGTACTTC. The encoded protein is CASSEGWGAGPYQETQYF.

This clonotype has a count of ten or more. V gene TRBV2 combines with J gene TRBJ1-6, with D possibly being TRBD1 (6 bases). The germline gives CDR1 SNHLY, CDR2 FYNNEI. Trimming removed 4 bases at V and 0 bases at J, with 13 bases between. CDR3 size: 17 residues. The CDR3 sequence: CASSGGGQSSYNSPLHF. CDR3 DNA: TGTGCCAGCAGTGGCGGGGGGCAGAGCTCCTATAATTCACCCCTCCACTTT.

This clonotype has at least ten counts. V usage is TRBV11-2 and J usage is TRBJ2-5; D may be TRBD1 (5 bases). The CDR3 extends over 15 amino acids. The ends were cut back, 5 bases at V and 0 bases at J, with 13 bases in the middle. CDR1 and CDR2 (germline): SGHAT, FQNNGV. CDR3 nucleotides: TGTGCCAGCAGCGCGGTAGGGGCGTACCAAGAGACCCAGTACTTC. It translates to CASSAVGAYQETQYF.

A remark on this clonotype: Since a much larger clone is just one base distant, this may be a read error. The chain uses TRBV4-1 and TRBJ2-2; D is perhaps TRBD2 (6 bases). The CDR3 covers 18 residues. Germline lookup yields CDR1 MGHRA and CDR2 YSYEKL. CDR3 in DNA: TGCGCCAGCAGCCCTTCCCCCCTGGACAAGACGAACACCGGGGGGCTGTTTTTT. Protein: CASSPSPLDKTNTGGLFF.

This clonotype came up a few times. This sequence joins TRBV5-4 and TRBJ2-1; unclear D gene. This CDR3 has 13 residues. V gave up 4 bases and J gave up 7 bases, with 12 bases separating them. Per germline, CDR1 SGHNT and CDR2 YYREEE (reference sequence). Written as DNA, the CDR3 is TGTGCCAGCAGCGTAAGCCTGCTTAATGAGCAGTTCTTC. Amino acid sequence: CASSVSLLNEQFF.

The chain joins TRBV7-6 to TRBJ1-2; the match to TRBD1 covers 7 bases. The CDR3 has 14 amino acids. J was trimmed by 4 bases and V by 2 bases; bases with no gene match: 4. Germline V gene sequence: CDR1 SGHVS, CDR2 FNYEAQ. Written as DNA, the CDR3 is TGTGCCAGCAGCTTACAACAGGGGTCCTATGGCTACACCTTC. This encodes CASSLQQGSYGYTF.

In regard to this clonotype: This may come from a read error, since a much larger clone is one base off. The gene calls are TRBV6-1 and TRBJ1-1, with D perhaps TRBD1 (6 bases). Germline lookup yields CDR1 MNHNS and CDR2 SASEGT. The length of the CDR3 is 13 residues. The CDR3 bases are TGTGCCAACAGTGAGGGGGGTCAAACTGAAGCTTTCTTT. Amino acids: CANSEGGQTEAFF.

This clonotype came up many times. This chain uses TRBV3-1 with TRBJ2-7; no firm D call. The CDR3 is 14 residues long. V shed 0 bases and J shed 0 bases, with 6 bases lying between them. Germline-derived CDR1 and CDR2 are LGHDT and YNNKEL (reference sequence). For the CDR3, the DNA is TGTGCCAGCAGCCAAGATGTTGGCTCCTACGAGCAGTACTTC. This translates into CASSQDVGSYEQYF.

With regard to this clonotype: A read error is possible here, since a much larger clone lies one base away. The V and J genes are TRBV6-1 and TRBJ2-3, with D unclear. CDR1 is MNHNS, CDR2 SASEGT, per germline. Trimming removed 5 bases from V and 2 bases from J, with 20 bases in between. The CDR3 has 17 amino acids. Written as DNA, the CDR3 is TGTGCCAGCAGTCCCCCCCGCGACCTAATCTACACAGATACGCAGTATTTT. Protein product: CASSPPRDLIYTDTQYF.

This chain links TRBV6-5 with TRBJ2-7; the D gene is possibly TRBD2 (5 bases). The CDR3 extends over 15 amino acids. From germline, CDR1 is MNHEY and CDR2 SVGAGI. Deletions cut 0 bases from V and 5 bases from J, with 14 bases between. CDR3: CASSYSRPPGNEQYF. As DNA, the CDR3 is TGTGCCAGCAGTTACTCGAGACCCCCGGGGAACGAGCAGTACTTC.

V usage is TRBV6-5 and J usage is TRBJ2-5; no definite D call. CDR3 length: 13 amino acids. The germline gives CDR1 MNHEY, CDR2 SVGAGI. V dropped 2 bases and J dropped 0 bases, with 4 bases sitting between them. Written as DNA, the CDR3 is TGTGCCAGCAGTTACGAGTACCAAGAGACCCAGTACTTC. It encodes CASSYEYQETQYF.

The V and J genes are TRBV9 and TRBJ2-5; TRBD2 matches 12 bases. Trimming took 4 bases from V and 5 from J; bases not matched to a gene: 6. The length of the CDR3 is 15 residues. Germline values: CDR1 SGDLS, CDR2 YYNGEE. CDR3 DNA: TGTGCCAGCAGCTCCAGGACTAGCGGGACGGAGACCCAGTACTTC. Translation: CASSSRTSGTETQYF.

This clonotype was seen many times. The chain is built from TRBV30 and TRBJ1-5; a weak D match, TRBD1 (5 bases). The CDR3 spans 15 residues. V shed 2 bases and J shed 0 bases, with 11 bases lying between them. Germline V gene lookup returns CDR1 GTSNPN and CDR2 SVGIG (reference sequence). Here the CDR3 DNA reads TGTGCCTGGAGTCAAGGGGTGAATAGCAATCAGCCCCAGCATTTT. It encodes CAWSQGVNSNQPQHF.

This chain joins TRBV19 and TRBJ2-2; 12 bases are shared with TRBD2. The trim removed 4 bases at V and 6 bases at J, leaving 0 bases unmatched. The CDR3 runs to 14 residues. In germline, CDR1 is LNHDA, CDR2 SQIVND (reference sequence). The DNA of the CDR3 is TGTGCCAGTAGTACTAGCGGGAGGGCCGGGGAGCTGTTTTTT. This codes for CASSTSGRAGELFF.

This clonotype was observed many times. The chain joins TRBV2 to TRBJ2-5; 8 bases fit TRBD2. Trimming took 11 bases from V and 4 from J; bases not matched to a gene: 6. CDR3 length equals 12 residues. Germline V lookup: CDR1 SNHLY, CDR2 FYNNEI. This chain's CDR3 is CAGVAGRETQYF. The CDR3 DNA follows: TGTGCCGGAGTAGCGGGGAGAGAGACCCAGTACTTC.

This clonotype has at least ten counts. The V gene is TRBV6-5, the J gene TRBJ2-1; possible D gene TRBD2, 5 bases. Trimming removed 0 bases from V and 4 bases from J, with 10 bases in between. The CDR3 spans 15 residues. Germline V gene sequence: CDR1 MNHEY, CDR2 SVGAGI. The DNA of the CDR3 is TGTGCCAGCAGTTACTCGAGCGGTCAGTACAATGAGCAGTTCTTC. This encodes CASSYSSGQYNEQFF.

The rearrangement links TRBV7-2 to TRBJ2-2, with D possibly being TRBD1 (8 bases). The CDR3 sequence is 15 residues long. The V gene's germline CDR1 is SGHTA and CDR2 FQGNSA. Trimming cost V 5 bases and J 5 bases, with 15 bases left between them. This CDR3 is CASSPTGGDTGELFF. The CDR3, as DNA: TGTGCCAGCAGCCCCACAGGGGGGGATACCGGGGAGCTGTTTTTT.

The chain recombines TRBV5-6 with TRBJ1-2, with TRBD1 as a possible D gene (5 bases). CDR3 length: 14 residues. V lost 2 bases to trimming and J lost 3 bases, with 11 bases between them. In germline, CDR1 is SGHDT, CDR2 YYEEEE. CDR3 region: CASSLAGIDYGYTF. For the CDR3, the DNA is TGTGCCAGCAGCTTAGCAGGGATTGACTATGGCTACACCTTC.

CDR3 loop: CASSYSIGGGTGNTIYF. The CDR3 nucleotides read TGTGCCAGCAGTTACTCGATCGGGGGGGGAACTGGAAACACCATATATTTT. The chain has TRBV6-6 and TRBJ1-3, with D perhaps matching TRBD1 (5 bases). Germline CDR1 and CDR2: MNHNY and SVGAGI (reference sequence). The V gene lost 0 bases and the J gene lost 2 bases, with 14 bases spanning the gap. The CDR3 sequence is 17 residues long.

This clonotype has a count of ten or more. This chain uses TRBV7-8 with TRBJ2-3; 8 nucleotides align to TRBD2. The germline V gene has CDR1 SGHVS and CDR2 FQNEAQ. This CDR3 comprises 16 residues. V was clipped by 3 bases and J by 8 bases; unmatched bases: 13. This CDR3 is CASSLPPWSRGGTQYF. The CDR3 DNA follows: TGTGCCAGCAGCTTGCCCCCCTGGAGCCGGGGGGGTACGCAGTATTTT.

This clonotype has a count of ten or more. This sequence joins TRBV7-9 and TRBJ2-1; D perhaps matches TRBD1 (5 bases). The germline V and J ends were trimmed by 4 bases and 8 bases, with 15 bases remaining between them. Germline CDR1 SEHNR, CDR2 FQNEAQ (reference sequence). This CDR3 has 14 amino acids. As DNA, the CDR3 is TGTGCCAGCAGCTCCCAGGCAGGGTACGATGAGCAGTTCTTC. As protein: CASSSQAGYDEQFF.

This clonotype was picked up many times. This chain uses TRBV19 with TRBJ2-7; D remains ambiguous. This CDR3 is built from 14 residues. CDR1 and CDR2 from the germline V gene are LNHDA and SQIVND (reference sequence). V lost 5 bases to trimming and J lost 2 bases, with 13 bases between them. The CDR3 nucleotides are TGTGCCAGTAGTCCCCGGACCCTAACCTACGAGCAGTACTTC. Translated: CASSPRTLTYEQYF. Full variable domain (outside the CDR3, taken from reference TRBV19 and TRBJ2-7): DGGITQSPKYLFRKEGQNVTLSCEQNLNHDAMYWYRQDPGQGLRLIYYSQIVNDFQKGDIAEGYSVSREKKESFPLTVTSAQKNPTAFYLCASSPRTLTYEQYFGPGTRLTVT.

This clonotype turned up a few times. The genes are TRBV7-3 and TRBJ2-1; 9 bases align to TRBD2. There are 16 residues in the CDR3. The germline V gene encodes CDR1 SGHTA and CDR2 FQGTGA. V lost 5 bases to trimming and J lost 6 bases; unmatched junction nucleotides: 11. The CDR3 protein is CASSTNGGLASNEQFF. The CDR3 nucleotides are TGTGCCAGCAGCACGAACGGGGGACTAGCATCCAATGAGCAGTTCTTC.